The rows below give T cell receptor beta chains drawn from one sample of a study of OX40 agonist ivuxolimab in advanced cancers. This table comes from immunoSEQ multiplex PCR, and its TCRdb copy is limited to in-frame clones, with some not included. The data contain 15,000 to 20,000 clones, 80% to 85% of them singletons. The sample here was CD4+ or CD8+ T cells sorted from blood, taken in a trial of the OX40 agonist ivuxolimab. The receptor set was obtained from an adult with an advanced solid tumor such as melanoma, head and neck, liver or kidney cancer. The CDR3 runs from the conserved cysteine through the conserved F or W. Fields, in order: V gene, CDR3 length, clone size, J gene, D gene, CDR3 DNA, CDR3 protein. The D gene is left open where the match is weak. Clone size is not always given. Where it is, it says once, few, many or a class for expanded clones.

>TRBV5-4|11|NA|TRBJ1-1|NA
TGTGCCAGCAGTCTTGGGGCTGAAGCTTTCTTT
CASSLGAEAFF
>TRBV4-1|12|NA|TRBJ2-7|NA
TGCGCCAGCAGCCAAGATCATAGCGAGCAGTACTTC
CASSQDHSEQYF
>TRBV28|16|NA|TRBJ2-7|TRBD1
TGTGCCAGCAGTTCACAGAAAACAGGGGATCCCTACGAGCAGTACTTC
CASSSQKTGDPYEQYF
>TRBV4-2|16|NA|TRBJ2-2|TRBD1
TGTGCCAGCAGCCCCCTGGCAGGGACAGGGGGCGGGGAGCTGTTTTTT
CASSPLAGTGGGELFF
>TRBV14|15|NA|TRBJ1-2|TRBD1
TGTGCCAGCAGCCTGAGCGGGACAGGGGGGGATGGCTACACCTTC
CASSLSGTGGDGYTF
>TRBV6-5|15|NA|TRBJ2-7|NA
TGTGCCAGCAAGGACAGCCCTGGGGCCTTGAACGAGCAGTACTTC
CASKDSPGALNEQYF
>TRBV28|14|NA|TRBJ2-7|TRBD2
TGTGCCAGCACGAGGACTAGTCTTTCCTACGAGCAGTACTTC
CASTRTSLSYEQYF
>TRBV28|15|NA|TRBJ1-4|TRBD1
TGTGCCAGCAGTCCGGAACAGGGGGCGGGGGAAAAACTGTTTTTT
CASSPEQGAGEKLFF
>TRBV27|14|NA|TRBJ2-1|NA
TGTGCCAGCAGCCTGCAGGGATTCTACAATGAGCAGTTCTTC
CASSLQGFYNEQFF
>TRBV4-2|16|NA|TRBJ2-4|NA
TGTGCCAGCAGCCAAGAGGCCAGGCAGACCAAAAACATTCAGTACTTC
CASSQEARQTKNIQYF
>TRBV5-5|11|few|TRBJ2-7|NA
TGTGCCAGCAGCTTAGGTTACGAGCAGTACTTC
CASSLGYEQYF
>TRBV12-5|13|NA|TRBJ1-5|NA
TGTGCTAGTGGTTTTGATTTAAGTCAGCCCCAGCATTTT
CASGFDLSQPQHF
>TRBV10-3|13|NA|TRBJ1-1|NA
TGTGCCATCAGTGATAGCCGGGGGACTGAAGCTTTCTTT
CAISDSRGTEAFF
>TRBV5-4|12|few|TRBJ2-7|NA
TGTGCCAGCAGCTCCGGGGGAGGCGAGCAGTACTTC
CASSSGGGEQYF
>TRBV19|19|NA|TRBJ2-2|NA
TGTGCCGTCCACCCCGGGACCACAATCATCGGGGCGAACACCGGGGAGCTGTTTTTT
CAVHPGTTIIGANTGELFF
>TRBV28|17|NA|TRBJ1-5|TRBD1
TGTGCCAGCAGCCGCCAGGGACAGCTTTATAGCAATCAGCCCCAGCATTTT
CASSRQGQLYSNQPQHF
>TRBV11-2|15|NA|TRBJ2-5|TRBD2
TGTGCCAGCAGCTTCATAACGGGGGGGATGGAGACCCAGTACTTC
CASSFITGGMETQYF
>TRBV4-1|15|medium-sized|TRBJ1-1|NA
TGCGCCAGCAGCGCAAGCGGGGACGGTAACACTGAAGCTTTCTTT
CASSASGDGNTEAFF
>TRBV10-3|15|NA|TRBJ2-1|TRBD1
TGTGCCATCAGCGCCGGGACAGGGAACTACAATGAGCAGTTCTTC
CAISAGTGNYNEQFF
>TRBV27|16|once|TRBJ2-2|NA
TGTGCCAGCAGTTTATATGGGGGCGCGGGTACCGGGGAGCTGTTTTTT
CASSLYGGAGTGELFF
>TRBV10-3|13|NA|TRBJ2-1|NA
TGTGCCATCAGTGTCGGTGGCGGCAATGAGCAGTTCTTC
CAISVGGGNEQFF
>TRBV27|15|once|TRBJ2-5|NA
TGTGCCAGCAGTTTGATGGGGGGGGGCACGGAGACCCAGTACTTC
CASSLMGGGTETQYF
>TRBV7-2|15|NA|TRBJ1-1|NA
TGTGCCAGCAGCTTAGAGGTCACCCTGGTCACTGAAGCTTTCTTT
CASSLEVTLVTEAFF
>TRBV10-1|13|NA|TRBJ2-3|NA
TGCGCCAGCACCGAGACCCTGGAAGATACGCAGTATTTT
CASTETLEDTQYF
>TRBV7-2|16|NA|TRBJ1-2|TRBD1
TGTGCCAGCAGCTTATCAGGGGGCTCCCCCAACTATGGCTACACCTTC
CASSLSGGSPNYGYTF
>TRBV2|15|NA|TRBJ2-5|TRBD2
TGTGCCAGCACTACTAAGGGACTACTCAAAGAGACCCAGTACTTC
CASTTKGLLKETQYF
>TRBV14|15|NA|TRBJ2-7|NA
TGTGCCAGCAGCCAAGAATTCACCAGGGCCCACGAGCAGTACTTC
CASSQEFTRAHEQYF
>TRBV27|16|NA|TRBJ2-1|NA
TGTGCCAGCAGTACCTCGACAGTACCCTCCTACAATGAGCAGTTCTTC
CASSTSTVPSYNEQFF